This TCR beta chain came from a study of vaccination effects on CD4 cells after COVID-19 (dated by TCRdb to between 2020 and 2023). General notes on the study: Participants received two doses of either the BNT162b2 or the mRNA-1273 mRNA SARS-CoV-2 vaccine. Altogether, some 10 COVID-19 convalescent patients and a handful of SARS-CoV-2-naive healthy vaccine recipients made up the full study. The study compared SARS-CoV-2 spike-specific CD4+ TCR repertoires before and after mRNA vaccination in COVID-19 convalescent patients and infection-naive vaccine recipients. In the study, cultures from other donors were sequenced using the Oncomine TCR Beta short-read assay on an Illumina iSeq 100.

Libraries were made using the immunoSEQ multiplex PCR assay. DNA from the cultured, isolated CD4+ T cells was subjected to TCR beta CDR3 sequencing. Concerning the study's data processing: The analysis removed non-productive TCR sequences, trimmed reads to the CDR3 region, and retained only CDR3s that were 7 or more amino acids long. Antigen-specific clonotypes were identified with the MANAFEST web app by comparing expansion in peptide wells against reference cultures. For clones to be considered positive, expansion at FDR<0.05 versus reference and all other wells, an odds ratio above 5, and a frequency above 0.1% in two replicate wells were required. Clonotypes significantly expanded in SARS-CoV-2 spike wells and in at least one common cold coronavirus spike condition were defined as cross-reactive. CDR3 similarity was assessed by Levenshtein distance with the stringdist R package, and unrooted trees were built with ape in R 3.6.1. TCRdb stores this immuneACCESS table with in-frame sequences only. Part of the clones is absent; in the studies checked, under half of the shortfall reflects unresolved V genes, and no reason is known for the rest. V and J calls and clone size are given by that table; D and trimming were obtained from the DNA. The sample yields 20,000 to 25,000 clones; roughly three quarters were counted once. More than 9% of the sample is taken by the ten largest.

In the ViraFEST assay, PBMC were stimulated with viral peptide pools, and antigen-specific CD4+ T cell clonotypes were then identified by expansion using TCR sequencing. After 10 to 11 days of culture, CD4+ T cells were isolated with the EasySep CD4+ T cell isolation kit. Healthy vaccine recipients had no prior SARS-CoV-2 infection, confirmed by negative nucleocapsid antibodies before and after vaccination. Under 2.5 million PBMC per well were cultured with around 10 ug/ml peptides in IMDM containing 5% human AB serum, approximately 10 IU/ml IL-2 and gentamicin. Half of the culture medium was replaced with fresh IL-2-containing medium on days 3 and 7. Unless otherwise noted, each peptide stimulation condition was cultured in triplicate wells. Using Ficoll-Paque Plus gradient centrifugation, PBMC were separated from whole blood and then either used fresh or cryopreserved at -140C. The overlapping peptide pools covered the spike proteins of SARS-CoV-2 and of the common cold coronaviruses HCoV-NL63, HCoV-OC43 and HCoV-229E. The QIAamp micro DNA kit was used to extract genomic DNA from the cultured CD4+ T cells.

What the research found in general, with its limitations: Both infection-induced and vaccine-induced clones contracted markedly at late post-vaccination timepoints, which is consistent with waning T cell responses. In healthy vaccine recipients, vaccine-induced clones were almost all SARS-CoV-2 mono-reactive, with only 1 of 255 being cross-reactive with common cold coronaviruses. The study was limited by a small number of convalescent patients and lacked early post-infection timepoints.

This clone occurred a few times. Its antigen remains undetermined. Base qualities are not provided; no much larger clone lies one nucleotide away. At the junction V is shortened by 2 bases and J by 1 base, with 9 bases in between. In the germline V gene, CDR1 corresponds to SGDLS and CDR2 to YYNGEE. Including cysteine and phenylalanine, the CDR3 has 14 amino acids. Only CDR3 DNA remains: 42 bases, in frame from the first base. This TCR was recovered from a human donor who received a COVID-19 vaccine. The chain employs TRBV9 and TRBJ1-2, with no reliable assignment of the D segment. The sequencing used CD4+ T cells from PBMCs cultured with HCoV-NL63 spike peptides, collected before COVID-19 vaccination. What the cell subset or site label conveys for this sample: HCoV-NL63 spike overlapping peptide pool stimulation. This receptor carries the CDR3 CASSVAQINYGYTF. The nucleotide sequence is TGTGCCAGCAGCGTGGCCCAAATTAACTATGGCTACACCTTC.